Below, one T cell receptor (beta chain) is given with its context. Antigen unknown. The method was immunoSEQ multiplex PCR; TCRdb's version includes in-frame clones alone and lacks a portion of them. The top ten hold about 10% of the sample, which has 200,000 to 250,000 clones, around 89% seen once. Treatment in this sample: roughly 20 received Ad26.COV2.S at low or high dose, single or two shots; 5 received placebo; per-sample allocation not given. Following the first vaccine or placebo injection, samples were taken on day 63. An adult of 18-55 years in Boston served as donor. The sample is drawn from a study of Ad26.COV2.S vaccination and SARS-CoV-2 variants. The CDR3 spans 14 residues. Germline CDR1 SNHLY, CDR2 FYNNEI. The V end lost 3 bases, the J end lost 8 bases, and 16 bases lay between the germline ends. General observations from the study: Total T cell responses may have been underestimated by the TCR breadth and depth analyses.

The receptor comes from a person aged 18-60 years who received the Ad26.COV2.S COVID-19 vaccine or a placebo. The sample here was peripheral blood, taken in a trial of Ad26.COV2.S vaccine versus placebo. This sequence joins TRBV2 and TRBJ1-2; D is possibly TRBD1 (6 bases). The CDR3 is CASSERGLVEGYTF. The CDR3, as DNA: TGTGCCAGCAGTGAGCGGGGGCTGGTTGAGGGCTACACCTTC.